This T cell receptor beta chain came from a study of blood T cells in healthy people across ages. Study-level points and caveats: One million T cells yielded diversity estimates that were considered underestimates.

Concerning this clonotype itself: Its antigen is as yet unknown.

Germline CDR1 is SEHNR and CDR2 is FQNEAQ (reference sequence). Trimming stripped 2 bases from V and 3 bases from J, with 10 bases between. There are 14 residues in the CDR3. Together with a sample-barcoded 5' primer, a J-beta primer mix was included in a second PCR lasting about 6 to 11 cycles. One entry per CDR3 protein results from TCRdb running MiXCR on the 5' RACE reads. The table has approximately 2,000,000 distinct CDR3 sequences, about two fifths seen once. The chain couples TRBV7-9 to TRBJ1-1; D gene uncertain. Sequencing was performed on blood. The sequence was collected from a human donor in good health. The CDR3 protein is CASSLLSRDTEAFF. The CDR3 coding sequence is TGTGCCAGCAGCTTACTATCTCGAGACACTGAAGCTTTCTTT.